This TCR beta chain was retrieved from a study of CD8+ T cells in alopecia areata. As for the study in general: Twice daily, treated patients received 5 to 10 mg of oral tofacitinib.

Study-level findings and limits: Researchers say the link of baseline CD8+ expansion to response remains uncertain, with one nonresponder.

Following extraction, RNA underwent reverse transcription to cDNA, which served as the sequencing template. TCRdb keeps only in-frame clones here, not all; method: immunoSEQ multiplex PCR. The sample lists about 76,000 clones, about 30% occurring once. On this clone itself: Its antigen is as yet unknown.

Stated treatment: oral pan-JAK inhibitor, 5-10 mg twice daily. Sampling of alopecia areata patients yielded lesional scalp punch biopsies as well as peripheral blood. V was clipped by 6 bases and J by 5 bases; unmatched bases: 10. Germline V gene sequence: CDR1 SQVTM, CDR2 ANQGSEA. The CDR3 runs 13 residues. The source is a human donor with alopecia areata. The chain links TRBV29-1 to TRBJ2-7, with 7 nucleotides matching TRBD1. The starting material was CD8+ T cells sorted from blood, obtained at week 4, from a patient treated with tofacitinib. The CDR3 DNA reads TGCAGCGTCCCGATAGGGGGCTTCGACGAGCAGTACTTC. Translating it yields CSVPIGGFDEQYF.